One sample yielded the 13 T cell receptor beta chains listed below, sequenced in a study of blood T cells in healthy people across ages. Then a second PCR, running roughly 7 to 11 cycles, was carried out with a sample-barcoded 5' primer and a J-beta primer mix. MiXCR was run by TCRdb on the 5' RACE reads, yielding one entry per CDR3 protein. Among 1,100,000 or so distinct CDR3 sequences, 40% to 55% were seen once, and the ten largest hold 18%. The sequenced material came from blood. The origin of the receptors is a woman aged 55 to 70 in good health.

This clonotype appeared a few times. The CDR3 nucleotides are TGCAGTGCTAGGGACACGCACTACGAGCAGTACTTC. This translates into CSARDTHYEQYF. V and J are TRBV20-1 and TRBJ2-7, with TRBD1 as a possible D gene (5 bases). This CDR3 has 12 amino acids. The V end was cut by 3 bases, the J end by 3 bases, with 9 bases between. The germline V gene has CDR1 DFQATT and CDR2 SNEGSKA (reference sequence).

The chain employs TRBV24-1 and TRBJ2-5, with TRBD1 matching 8 bases. The V segment lost 6 bases and the J segment 11 bases; nucleotides outside the gene matches: 16. The CDR3 has 15 amino acids. In germline, CDR1 is KGHDR, CDR2 SFDVKD. The CDR3 reads CATSRLGQGHNEQYF. The CDR3 coding sequence is TGTGCCACCAGTCGGCTAGGACAGGGTCACAATGAGCAGTACTTC.

Comment on this clonotype: The germline gene is not matched at one end of the junction; a read error may be the cause. The genes are TRBV27 and TRBJ2-1; D tentatively reads TRBD1 or TRBD2 (5 bases each). Judging by the DNA end, TRBJ2-7 fits better; the J call may be wrong. This CDR3 is 13 amino acids long. Germline V gene lookup returns CDR1 MNHEY and CDR2 SMNVEV (reference sequence). The CDR3 sequence is CTSGRATYNEQYF. In nucleotides, the CDR3 is TGTACCAGCGGCAGGGCAACGTACAATGAGCAGTACTTC.

The chain has TRBV12-3 or TRBV12-4 and TRBJ2-7; 7 nucleotides agree with TRBD2. This CDR3 has 14 amino acids. V lost 4 bases and J lost 0; bases outside the gene matches: 3. CDR3: CASSSPSGSYEQYF. As DNA, the CDR3 is TGTGCCAGCAGTTCGCCTAGCGGCTCCTACGAGCAGTACTTC.

As DNA, the CDR3 is TGTGCCAGCGGGACAGGGAACACCGGGGAGCTGTTTTTT. The encoded protein is CASGTGNTGELFF. The rearrangement joins TRBV7-3 to TRBJ2-2, with 8 bases aligning to TRBD1. The CDR3 totals 13 residues. J gave up 1 base and V 8 bases, and 0 bases lay outside the gene matches. Germline assignment: CDR1 SGHTA and CDR2 FQGTGA. The variable domain in full, with the rest retrieved from reference TRBV7-3 and TRBJ2-2, is GAGVSQTPSNKVTEKGKYVELRCDPISGHTALYWYRQSLGQGPEFLIYFQGTGAADDSGLPNDRFFAVRPEGSVSTLKIQRTERGDSAVYLCASGTGNTGELFFGEGSRLTVL.

The chain links TRBV6-1 to TRBJ1-4; 7 bases are a match to TRBD1. The V gene end was trimmed by 0 bases and the J gene end by 8 bases; junction bases not matched to a gene: 6. The CDR3 is 15 amino acids. Germline CDR1 reads MNHNS; CDR2 reads SASEGT. CDR3 DNA sequence: TGTGCCAGCAGTGAAGCGTACAGGGGCTGGGAAAAACTGTTTTTT. Translation: CASSEAYRGWEKLFF.

J is TRBJ2-1 and V is TRBV20-1; 9 bases line up with TRBD2. The V gene end was trimmed by 0 bases and the J gene end by 8 bases; junction bases not matched to a gene: 8. CDR1 and CDR2 (germline): DFQATT, SNEGSKA (reference sequence). This CDR3 is 15 amino acids long. The CDR3 here is CSARDHSAGGDEQFF. The CDR3 DNA sequence: TGCAGTGCTAGAGATCATTCCGCGGGAGGGGATGAGCAGTTCTTC.

The rearrangement joins TRBV6-5 to TRBJ2-7, with a tentative D call TRBD1 (6 bases). The germline V gene has CDR1 MNHEY and CDR2 SVGAGI. The germline V and J ends were trimmed by 5 bases and 3 bases, with 14 bases remaining between them. The CDR3 loop spans 14 amino acids. The chain's CDR3 is CASSPLGAFYEQYF. DNA for the CDR3: TGTGCCAGCAGTCCCCTGGGGGCATTCTACGAGCAGTACTTC.

The V call is TRBV9, the J call TRBJ2-7; 10 nucleotides match TRBD2. Germline loops: CDR1 SGDLS, CDR2 YYNGEE. V shed 3 bases, J shed 7 bases, and the junction held 10 bases outside the gene matches. The CDR3 runs to 15 residues. The CDR3 bases are TGTGCCAGCAGCGAGGCTAGCGGGAGCTACAATGAGCAGTACTTC. Translating gives CASSEASGSYNEQYF.

This chain connects TRBV20-1 to TRBJ2-7, with 13 positions matching TRBD2. This CDR3 region has 16 residues. Per germline, CDR1 DFQATT and CDR2 SNEGSKA (reference sequence). V trimming: 1 base; J trimming: 5 bases; junction bases outside the gene matches: 8. The CDR3 nucleotides read TGCAGTGCTAGAGTAAGAACTAGCGGGAGGGCCGACGAGCAGTACTTC. It translates to CSARVRTSGRADEQYF.

This rearrangement joins TRBV7-9 to TRBJ2-3; TRBD2 matches 10 bases. The CDR3 is 16 residues long. V dropped 5 bases and J dropped 6; count of bases not matched to a gene: 11. Germline CDR1 and CDR2: SEHNR and FQNEAQ (reference sequence). CDR3 residues: CASSPGPSGSFDTQYF. As DNA, the CDR3 is TGTGCCAGCAGCCCCGGTCCTAGCGGGAGTTTCGATACGCAGTATTTT.

This chain joins TRBV7-3 and TRBJ2-5, with 9 bases that match TRBD1. In germline, CDR1 is SGHTA, CDR2 FQGTGA. The trim removed 2 bases at V and 11 bases at J, leaving 3 bases unmatched. The CDR3 has 12 residues. This CDR3 reads CASSLDRGKQYF. CDR3 nucleotide sequence: TGTGCCAGCAGCTTAGACAGGGGGAAGCAGTACTTC.

The chain is built from TRBV21-1 and TRBJ2-1; the D call TRBD1 from the table was never checked on the DNA. TRBV21-1 is termed a pseudogene. There are 17 residues in the CDR3. Here the CDR3 DNA reads TGTGCCAGCAGCTCCCCCGTAGGCTGTTGCTCCTACAATGAGCAGTTCTTC. Amino acid sequence: CASSSPVGCCSYNEQFF.